This T cell receptor (beta chain) was captured by sequencing in a study of blood T cell repertoires in COVID-19. Study details: Sample material is recorded as cDNA or gDNA derived from T cells, B-cell-depleted T cells, or PBMCs.

Generated by immunoSEQ multiplex PCR, the TCRdb table keeps only in-frame clones and is missing some. Altogether 200,000 or so clones are present, around 84% being singletons, with the ten largest covering 8% to 11%. This clone was recorded only once. This CDR3 comprises 17 residues. V lost 7 bases to trimming and J lost 4 bases; unmatched junction nucleotides: 10. Germline assignment: CDR1 MDHEN and CDR2 SYDVKM. Sequenced material: peripheral blood. V and J are TRBV28 and TRBJ2-2; 12 bases match TRBD2. This sequence originates from an elderly woman with COVID-19, enrolled during active disease. CDR3 coding DNA: TGTGCCAGCAATCGTTTAACTAGCGGGGGGCCCACCGGGGAGCTGTTTTTT. Translating gives CASNRLTSGGPTGELFF.